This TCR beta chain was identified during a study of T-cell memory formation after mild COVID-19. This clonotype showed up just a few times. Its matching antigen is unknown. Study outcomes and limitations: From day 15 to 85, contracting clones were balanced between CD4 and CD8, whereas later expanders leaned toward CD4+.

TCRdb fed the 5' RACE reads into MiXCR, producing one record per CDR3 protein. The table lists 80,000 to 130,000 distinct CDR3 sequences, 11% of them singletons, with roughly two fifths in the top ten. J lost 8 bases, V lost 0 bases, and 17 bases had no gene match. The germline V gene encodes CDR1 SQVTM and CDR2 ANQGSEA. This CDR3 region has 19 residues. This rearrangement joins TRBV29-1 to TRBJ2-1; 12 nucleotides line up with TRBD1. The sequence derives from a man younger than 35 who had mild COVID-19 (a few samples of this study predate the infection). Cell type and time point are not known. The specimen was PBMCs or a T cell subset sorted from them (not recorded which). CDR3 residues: CSVEDGGTGGLSPADEQFF. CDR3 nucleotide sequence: TGCAGCGTTGAAGATGGGGGGACAGGGGGCTTGTCTCCTGCCGATGAGCAGTTCTTC.